This T cell receptor (beta chain) was identified in a study of blood T cell repertoires in COVID-19. Study-wide context: Sample material is recorded as cDNA or gDNA derived from T cells, B-cell-depleted T cells, or PBMCs.

Original analysis: Cell counts per sample came from amplifying reference gene primers. Repertoires were generated with immunoSEQ multiplex PCR, while TCRdb's copy carries only in-frame clones and drops some. V and J calls and clone size come straight from that table; D and trimming were deduced from the DNA. The sample lists roughly 200,000 clones; 90% were seen once. With V trimmed by 6 bases and J by 2 bases, 3 bases remained unmatched. Germline V lookup: CDR1 MNHNY, CDR2 SVGAGI (reference sequence). The CDR3 totals 15 residues. Sequencing was done on a sample of peripheral blood. This chain joins TRBV6-6 and TRBJ2-3; 12 positions agree with TRBD2. This TCR was recovered from a man between 45 and 60 years old with acute or convalescent COVID-19. CDR3 sequence: CASSRLAGDTDTQYF. The CDR3 DNA follows: TGTGCCAGCAGCAGACTAGCGGGGGACACAGATACGCAGTATTTT.